This T cell receptor beta chain comes out of a study of metastatic and nonmetastatic thyroid tumors. Study-level information: Repertoire data that came from the blood and tumor or nodule tissue of malignant and benign thyroid patients were compared.

General study points: Significantly greater TCR beta diversity was reportedly found in malignant thyroid tumors than in benign nodules (in blood and tumor).

The CDR3 consists of 14 residues. V gave up 7 bases and J gave up 1 base, with 10 bases separating them. CDR1 is MNHNS and CDR2 is SASEGT in the germline V gene. Per the original methods: Between-group CDR3 differences, defined by clinicopathological status, yielded a distant-metastasis classifier for papillary thyroid cancer. TCRdb re-clonotyped the PCR reads through MiXCR. These V and J calls rely on TCRdb rather than the paper's analysis. The sample has approximately 82,000 clones; around an eighth are singletons. Thyroid surgery took place with no prior treatment in any patient. This clone was seen at least ten times. Antigen unknown.

The sample comprised tumor tissue. The V gene is TRBV6-1, the J gene TRBJ2-2; the D is unclear. This sequence was found in a female donor with papillary thyroid cancer or a benign thyroid nodule (not recorded which). Some clones in this sample may be carry-over from other donors' samples. The CDR3 nucleotides are TGTGCCAGCAAGAACACAGAGAACACCGGGGAGCTGTTTTTT. Translating it yields CASKNTENTGELFF.